This T cell receptor (beta chain) was sequenced during a study of cytomegalovirus exposure and HLA in healthy donors. Study-wide findings and caveats: HLA allele associations emerged for some 16,000 TCR beta sequences in a later analysis, at 0.05 false discovery rate.

V shed 4 bases and J shed 2 bases, with 14 bases lying between them. Germline CDR1 MDHEN, CDR2 SYDVKM. The CDR3 is 15 residues long. PCR involved 60 Vbeta and 13 Jbeta primers. Repertoires were generated with immunoSEQ multiplex PCR, while TCRdb's copy carries only in-frame clones and drops some. The table includes about 95,000 clones, about four fifths detected once. About this clone: Its target is unknown.

The source is a man between 18 and 35 years old in good health and CMV-seropositive. Material for sequencing was PBMCs. The chain combines TRBV28 with TRBJ1-2; the D gene is possibly TRBD1 (6 bases). The CDR3 loop is CASSSISQGNYGYTF. CDR3 DNA: TGTGCCAGCAGTTCAATTTCACAGGGAAACTATGGCTACACCTTC.